The present T cell receptor beta chain was sequenced within a study of blood T cell repertoires in COVID-19. About the research overall: Some COVID-19 samples were acute and others convalescent; all came from the United States, Italy and Spain.

CDR1 is SGDLS and CDR2 is YYNGEE in the germline V gene. The CDR3 covers 16 residues. V was trimmed by 3 bases and J by 2 bases, leaving 18 bases between them. The method was immunoSEQ multiplex PCR; TCRdb's version includes in-frame clones alone and lacks a portion of them. Altogether about 220,000 clones are present, around nine tenths being singletons, with the ten largest covering roughly 15%. The sample taken for sequencing was PBMCs or T cells enriched from blood (not recorded which). The rearrangement uses TRBV9 and TRBJ2-7, with D possibly matching TRBD2 (5 bases). The receptor was isolated from a woman aged 45-60 years with acute COVID-19. This CDR3 reads CASSAYSAADTYEQYF. In nucleotides, the CDR3 is TGTGCCAGCAGCGCTTATTCAGCGGCTGATACCTACGAGCAGTACTTC.